Presented here are 12 T cell receptor beta chains from one specimen sequenced in a study of blood T cell repertoires in COVID-19. This table comes from immunoSEQ multiplex PCR, and its TCRdb copy is limited to in-frame clones, with some not included. The table lists fewer than 250,000 clones, more than 70% of them singletons. The material sequenced was peripheral blood. The source is an elderly woman with COVID-19, enrolled during active disease.

This clone was seen only once. The V and J genes are TRBV5-4 and TRBJ1-2; TRBD1 matches 9 bases. Germline CDR1 is SGHNT and CDR2 is YYREEE (reference sequence). V was pared by 0 bases and J by 5 bases, with 14 bases of the junction left unmatched. The CDR3 consists of 18 residues. Here the CDR3 DNA reads TGTGCCAGCAGCTTGGCCGGGACAGGGAAAGAAGTTCGTTATGGCTACACCTTC. Its protein product is CASSLAGTGKEVRYGYTF.

The chain is built from TRBV11-2 and TRBJ1-2, with D perhaps matching TRBD1 (6 bases). This CDR3 contains 13 residues. Germline V gene lookup returns CDR1 SGHAT and CDR2 FQNNGV. V was cut by 6 bases and J by 5 bases, with 13 bases left in between. CDR3 loop: CASSLGGVYGYTF. Written as DNA, the CDR3 is TGTGCCAGCAGTCTAGGGGGGGTATATGGCTACACCTTC. The full variable domain, in which reference TRBV11-2 and TRBJ1-2 provide the parts outside the CDR3, is EAGVAQSPRYKIIEKRQSVAFWCNPISGHATLYWYQQILGQGPKLLIQFQNNGVVDDSQLPKDRFSAERLKGVDSTLKIQPAKLEDSAVYLCASSLGGVYGYTFGSGTRLTVV.

This chain uses TRBV7-2 with TRBJ2-3; 11 nucleotides agree with TRBD2. V lost 5 bases to trimming and J lost 5 bases; unmatched junction nucleotides: 15. Germline V gives CDR1 SGHTA, CDR2 FQGNSA. The CDR3 runs to 18 residues. CDR3 residues: CASSPHSVSGGAKDTQYF. CDR3 nucleotides: TGTGCCAGCAGCCCACACTCCGTTAGCGGGGGGGCGAAAGATACGCAGTATTTT.

The chain has TRBV5-1 and TRBJ1-5; 7 positions agree with TRBD1. J lost 4 bases, V lost 4 bases, and 8 bases had no gene match. Germline V CDR1 and CDR2: SGHRS, YFSETQ. The CDR3 consists of 15 residues. The chain's CDR3 is CASSKTGLGNQPQHF. CDR3 DNA sequence: TGCGCCAGCAGCAAGACAGGGCTTGGGAATCAGCCCCAGCATTTT.

The chain joins TRBV3-1 (or the pseudogene TRBV3-2) to TRBJ1-2, with 7 nucleotides matching TRBD1. CDR1 is LGHDT and CDR2 is YNNKEL in the germline V gene (reference sequence). Unmatched junction bases numbered 4, after V lost 5 bases and J lost 7 bases. CDR3 size: 12 residues. The chain's CDR3 is CASSGQDSGYTF. In DNA, the CDR3 is TGTGCCAGCAGCGGACAGGATTCTGGCTACACCTTC.

This chain joins TRBV3-1 (or the pseudogene TRBV3-2) and TRBJ2-2; tentative D call: TRBD2 (5 bases). Trimming took off 9 bases at V and 0 bases at J, with 20 bases between the two ends. CDR3 length: 17 amino acids. The germline V gene encodes CDR1 LGHDT and CDR2 YNNKEL (reference sequence). DNA for the CDR3: TGTGCCAGTCGCCTTGGTTTCGGACTCTCGAACACCGGGGAGCTGTTTTTT. This gives the protein CASRLGFGLSNTGELFF.

This clone was seen only a few times. The genes are TRBV2 and TRBJ1-1; maybe TRBD1 (5 bases). The CDR3 extends over 13 amino acids. V lost 7 bases to trimming and J lost 6 bases, with 15 bases between them. Looked up from germline, CDR1 is SNHLY and CDR2 is FYNNEI. CDR3 sequence: CASNGQGWSEAFF. DNA for the CDR3: TGTGCCAGCAACGGTCAGGGCTGGTCTGAAGCTTTCTTT.

V is TRBV18 and J is TRBJ1-2; the match to TRBD1 covers 9 bases. CDR1 and CDR2 (germline): KGHSH, LQKENI. The CDR3 is made up of 14 amino acids. V lost 4 bases to trimming and J lost 2 bases; unmatched junction nucleotides: 2. CDR3 in amino acids: CASSQTGGNYGYTF. Here the CDR3 DNA reads TGTGCCAGCTCACAAACAGGGGGCAACTATGGCTACACCTTC.

Here the CDR3 reads CASSVTLGRGQETQYF. DNA of the CDR3: TGTGCCAGCAGTGTAACCCTGGGAAGGGGACAAGAGACCCAGTACTTC. The genes are TRBV2 and TRBJ2-5; perhaps TRBD1 as D (5 bases). Trimming left V 4 bases short and J 2 bases short, with 17 bases between. The CDR3 has 16 amino acids. Germline CDR1 and CDR2: SNHLY and FYNNEI.

The chain links TRBV10-3 to TRBJ1-4; the D is unclear. The CDR3 spans 14 residues. The germline V gene encodes CDR1 ENHRY and CDR2 SYGVKD. Trimming took off 6 bases at V and 8 bases at J, with 16 bases between the two ends. CDR3 nucleotides: TGTGCCATCAGCGCGGAGGGCGACGGGGAAAAACTGTTTTTT. Translation: CAISAEGDGEKLFF.

The chain uses TRBV4-1 and TRBJ2-3; 10 bases are a match to TRBD2. Germline-derived CDR1 and CDR2 are MGHRA and YSYEKL. The CDR3 is 17 residues long. The junction had 11 bases not matched to a gene; V was cut back by 4 bases and J by 4 bases. The CDR3 reads CASSLTLAGGQADTQYF. The CDR3 region has the DNA TGCGCCAGCAGCCTCACTTTAGCGGGGGGCCAAGCAGATACGCAGTATTTT.

This sequence joins TRBV29-1 and TRBJ2-7, with 8 bases that match TRBD1. V was pared by 3 bases and J by 4 bases, with 8 bases of the junction left unmatched. The CDR3 has 14 amino acids. Germline V lookup: CDR1 SQVTM, CDR2 ANQGSEA. For the CDR3, the DNA is TGCAGCGTTGACTTTCGGACAGGGAGATACGAGCAGTACTTC. This encodes CSVDFRTGRYEQYF.